A selection of T cell receptor beta chains follows, all from one sample in a study of blood T cell repertoires in COVID-19. Clones were sequenced by immunoSEQ multiplex PCR, and TCRdb holds only the in-frame ones, with some missing. The sample holds a few hundred thousand clones; approximately 80% are singletons and the top ten take 15% to 20%. Sequenced material: peripheral blood. Receptors were obtained from a woman of 80 years or more with active or convalescent COVID-19. The conserved cysteine and the conserved F or W are not part of the CDR3 here. Fields, in order: CDR3 protein, V gene, J gene, clone size. The size field is filled for only some rows; it gives once, few, many or a size class.

ASSLVDWQGDYNSPLH	TRBV7-2	TRBJ1-6	.
ASSPRGAWETQY	TRBV7-2	TRBJ2-5	few
AGTSGYQETQY	TRBV30	TRBJ2-5	.
ASSVVQDSPLH	TRBV9	TRBJ1-6	few
ASSTDRSTNEKLF	TRBV19	TRBJ1-4	.
ASRDTGVNTGELF	TRBV6-5	TRBJ2-2	.
ASSLAVNSPLH	TRBV5-1	TRBJ1-6	once
AWRSGRATF	TRBV30	TRBJ1-1	few
ASSPDPGRYTDTQY	TRBV4-3	TRBJ2-3	.
ASPRDCRGDRNQPQH	TRBV23-1	TRBJ1-5	once
ASSPVPGQGQVLF	TRBV3-1/TRBV3-2	TRBJ2-1	once
ASSPDRASYNEQF	TRBV18	TRBJ2-1	.
ASSAGLAGGQETQY	TRBV9	TRBJ2-5	.
AWSLFVYGQTQF	TRBV30	TRBJ2-1	.
ASSNDINYGYT	TRBV7-3	TRBJ1-2	few
ASSGTGGNQPQH	TRBV6-2/TRBV6-3	TRBJ1-5	.
AWMPGGYYEQY	TRBV30	TRBJ2-7	.
ASSSPTGGWGYT	TRBV5-1	TRBJ1-2	.
ASRAGTLPSYEQY	TRBV2	TRBJ2-7	.
ASSSGGGEGLGEQY	TRBV28	TRBJ2-7	.
ASSQGATGELF	TRBV4-2	TRBJ2-2	.
ASSSGLGADTQY	TRBV5-4	TRBJ2-3	.
ASSLAAVNTEAF	TRBV7-2	TRBJ1-1	.
ASKRQELPYEQY	TRBV5-1	TRBJ2-7	.
ASRDPNNYEQY	TRBV6-5	TRBJ2-7	few
ASSEAGQGGQPQH	TRBV2	TRBJ1-5	.
ASSLETGLLGYT	TRBV5-1	TRBJ1-2	.
ASSPDSRLGEQF	TRBV7-3	TRBJ2-1	.
ASSLLERRGMEGYT	TRBV27	TRBJ1-2	.
ATSEFRDRGRGRNQPQH	TRBV24-1	TRBJ1-5	.
ASSPRTALGYT	TRBV4-2	TRBJ1-2	.
ASSIRLTGELF	TRBV19	TRBJ2-2	.
ASSWGQGDSYGYT	TRBV18	TRBJ1-2	.
ASSRAGVGGYT	TRBV25-1	TRBJ1-2	.
ASSIPSGRTPGELF	TRBV19	TRBJ2-2	few
ASSIAANTEAF	TRBV19	TRBJ1-1	.
ASSLISGSAYNEQF	TRBV5-1	TRBJ2-1	.
ASRPEKDTQY	TRBV5-1	TRBJ2-3	.
ASSVRLAEDEQY	TRBV4-3	TRBJ2-7	.
ASSHAGQGLANYGYT	TRBV4-2	TRBJ1-2	.
ARTTSVGTYEQY	TRBV24-1	TRBJ2-7	few
AWSPGQGIIYEQY	TRBV30	TRBJ2-7	few
ASIPGTGGFDTQY	TRBV19	TRBJ2-3	.
ASSPRDRVPDTQY	TRBV5-1	TRBJ2-3	.
AWSVGDKLPLH	TRBV30	TRBJ1-6	.
ASERGRGETQY	TRBV7-2	TRBJ2-5	.
ASSLTSGDGSHEQY	TRBV7-2	TRBJ2-7	once
ASSLATDTQY	TRBV28	TRBJ2-3	.
ASSSSGGAYNEQF	TRBV28	TRBJ2-1	.
ASSLTMDSGGYT	TRBV7-2	TRBJ1-2	few
ASSLSAGQETQY	TRBV28	TRBJ2-5	.